A selection of T cell receptor beta chains follows, all from one sample in a study of blood T cell repertoires in COVID-19. Clones were sequenced by immunoSEQ multiplex PCR, and TCRdb holds only the in-frame ones, with some missing. The sample lists just under 35,000 clones, 70% to 90% seen once, with approximately 47% in the top ten. The sequenced sample consisted of peripheral blood. The receptors derive from a human donor in a cohort sampled during active COVID-19. Both conserved end residues are part of each CDR3. A D gene is named only where the DNA matches it firmly. Not every row has a clone size; where given, it reads once, few, many or a size class.

CDR3 protein: CASSQRGGTDEAFF; CDR3 DNA: TGCGCCAGCAGCCAAAGGGGCGGAACGGATGAAGCTTTCTTT; J gene: TRBJ1-1; D gene: -; clone size: once; CDR3 length: 14; V gene: TRBV4-3
CDR3 protein: CASRAGLPSGGELFF; CDR3 DNA: TGCGCCAGCAGAGCGGGACTACCTAGTGGCGGGGAGCTGTTTTTT; J gene: TRBJ2-2; D gene: TRBD2; clone size: -; CDR3 length: 15; V gene: TRBV5-1
CDR3 protein: CASSLNAGANSYEQYF; CDR3 DNA: TGCGCCAGCAGCTTAAACGCGGGGGCCAACTCCTACGAGCAGTACTTC; J gene: TRBJ2-7; D gene: -; clone size: few; CDR3 length: 16; V gene: TRBV5-1
CDR3 protein: CASGRGYTDTQYF; CDR3 DNA: TGTGCCAGCGGGCGGGGCTACACAGATACGCAGTATTTT; J gene: TRBJ2-3; D gene: -; clone size: -; CDR3 length: 13; V gene: TRBV2
CDR3 protein: CASSADRNSYEQYF; CDR3 DNA: TGTGCCAGCAGCGCAGACAGAAACTCCTACGAGCAGTACTTC; J gene: TRBJ2-7; D gene: -; clone size: -; CDR3 length: 14; V gene: TRBV7-3
CDR3 protein: CASSPGHSGANVLTF; CDR3 DNA: TGTGCCAGCAGCCCAGGACACTCTGGGGCCAACGTCCTGACTTTC; J gene: TRBJ2-6; D gene: -; clone size: once; CDR3 length: 15; V gene: TRBV7-3
CDR3 protein: CASSQEDRDYTF; CDR3 DNA: TGTGCCAGCAGCCAAGAGGACAGGGACTACACCTTC; J gene: TRBJ1-2; D gene: TRBD1; clone size: -; CDR3 length: 12; V gene: TRBV3-1/TRBV3-2
CDR3 protein: CASSVTVTDTQYF; CDR3 DNA: TGTGCCAGTAGTGTGACAGTCACAGATACGCAGTATTTT; J gene: TRBJ2-3; D gene: -; clone size: -; CDR3 length: 13; V gene: TRBV19
CDR3 protein: CASRSTGADNSPLHF; CDR3 DNA: TGTGCCAGCAGATCAACAGGTGCCGATAATTCACCCCTCCACTTT; J gene: TRBJ1-6; D gene: -; clone size: -; CDR3 length: 15; V gene: TRBV9
CDR3 protein: CASSFGGTEGGETQYF; CDR3 DNA: TGTGCCAGCAGCTTCGGGGGAACTGAGGGTGGAGAGACCCAGTACTTC; J gene: TRBJ2-5; D gene: -; clone size: -; CDR3 length: 16; V gene: TRBV5-5
CDR3 protein: CASRRDRVSYEQYF; CDR3 DNA: TGTGCCAGCAGGCGGGACAGGGTATCTTACGAGCAGTACTTC; J gene: TRBJ2-7; D gene: TRBD1; clone size: -; CDR3 length: 14; V gene: TRBV6-6
CDR3 protein: CASSLGRGGDNEQFF; CDR3 DNA: TGTGCCAGCAGCTTAGGGCGGGGGGGCGACAATGAGCAGTTCTTC; J gene: TRBJ2-1; D gene: TRBD2; clone size: -; CDR3 length: 15; V gene: TRBV5-4
CDR3 protein: CASSQERGGNTDTQYF; CDR3 DNA: TGTGCCAGCAGCCAGGAACGGGGTGGAAACACAGATACGCAGTATTTT; J gene: TRBJ2-3; D gene: -; clone size: -; CDR3 length: 16; V gene: TRBV3-1/TRBV3-2